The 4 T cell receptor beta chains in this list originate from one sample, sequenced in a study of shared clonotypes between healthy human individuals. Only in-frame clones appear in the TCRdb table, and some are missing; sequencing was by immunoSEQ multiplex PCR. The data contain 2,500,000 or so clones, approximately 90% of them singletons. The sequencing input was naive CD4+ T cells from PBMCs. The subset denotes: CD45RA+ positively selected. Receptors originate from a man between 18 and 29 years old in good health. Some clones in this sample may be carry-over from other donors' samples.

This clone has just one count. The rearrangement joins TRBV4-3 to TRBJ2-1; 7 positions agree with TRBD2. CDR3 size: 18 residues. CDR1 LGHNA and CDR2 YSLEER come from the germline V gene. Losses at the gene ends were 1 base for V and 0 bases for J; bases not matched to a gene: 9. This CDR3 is CASSQAKSGESSYNEQFF. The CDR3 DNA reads TGCGCCAGCAGCCAAGCAAAGAGCGGGGAGAGCTCCTACAATGAGCAGTTCTTC.

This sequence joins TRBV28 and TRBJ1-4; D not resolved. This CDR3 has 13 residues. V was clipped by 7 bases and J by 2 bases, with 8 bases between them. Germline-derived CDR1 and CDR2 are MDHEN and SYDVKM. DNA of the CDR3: TGTGCCAGCAACCGGGCCACTAATGAAAAACTGTTTTTT. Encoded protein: CASNRATNEKLFF.

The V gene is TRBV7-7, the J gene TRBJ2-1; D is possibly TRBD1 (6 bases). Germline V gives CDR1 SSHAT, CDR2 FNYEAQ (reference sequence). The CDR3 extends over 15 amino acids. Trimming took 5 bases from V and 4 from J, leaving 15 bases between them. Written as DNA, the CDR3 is TGTGCCAGCAGCCCAATTGGACAGATATACAATGAGCAGTTCTTC. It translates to CASSPIGQIYNEQFF.

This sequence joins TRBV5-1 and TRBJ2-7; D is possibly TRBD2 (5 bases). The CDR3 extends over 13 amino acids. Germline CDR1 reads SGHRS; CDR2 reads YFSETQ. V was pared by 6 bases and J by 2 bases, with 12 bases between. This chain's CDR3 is CASTPEGTYEQYF. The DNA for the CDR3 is TGCGCCAGCACCCCTGAGGGAACCTACGAGCAGTACTTC. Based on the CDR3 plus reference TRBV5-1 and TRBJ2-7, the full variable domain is KAGVTQTPRYLIKTRGQQVTLSCSPISGHRSVSWYQQTPGQGLQFLFEYFSETQRNKGNFPGRFSGRQFSNSRSEMNVSTLELGDSALYLCASTPEGTYEQYFGPGTRLTVT.